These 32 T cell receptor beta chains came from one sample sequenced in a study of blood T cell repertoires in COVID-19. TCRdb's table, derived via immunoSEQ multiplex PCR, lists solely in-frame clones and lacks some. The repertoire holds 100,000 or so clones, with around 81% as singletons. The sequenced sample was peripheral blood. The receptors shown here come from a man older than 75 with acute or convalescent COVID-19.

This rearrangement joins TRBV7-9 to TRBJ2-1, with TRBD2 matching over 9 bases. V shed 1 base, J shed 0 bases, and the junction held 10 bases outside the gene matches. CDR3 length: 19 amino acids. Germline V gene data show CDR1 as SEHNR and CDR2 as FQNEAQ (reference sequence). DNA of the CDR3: TGTGCCAGCAGCTTAGTGCGCCTAGCGGGGTCGAGCTCCTACAATGAGCAGTTCTTC. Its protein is CASSLVRLAGSSSYNEQFF.

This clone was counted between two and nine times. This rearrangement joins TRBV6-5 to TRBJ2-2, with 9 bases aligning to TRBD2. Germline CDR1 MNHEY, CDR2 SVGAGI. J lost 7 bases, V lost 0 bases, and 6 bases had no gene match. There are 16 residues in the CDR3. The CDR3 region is CASSYSPSGKFGELFF. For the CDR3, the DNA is TGTGCCAGCAGTTACTCGCCTAGCGGGAAGTTCGGGGAGCTGTTTTTT.

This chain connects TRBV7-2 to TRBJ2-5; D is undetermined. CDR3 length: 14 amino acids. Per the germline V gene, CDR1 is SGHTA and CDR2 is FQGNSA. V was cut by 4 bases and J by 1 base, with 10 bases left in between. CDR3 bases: TGTGCCAGCAGCTCTCGACAAGTCCAAGAGACCCAGTACTTC. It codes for CASSSRQVQETQYF.

The CDR3 protein is CASSPLGLAGGGTGELFF. The CDR3 DNA follows: TGTGCCAGCAGCCCCTTGGGGCTAGCGGGAGGAGGCACCGGGGAGCTGTTTTTT. The chain joins TRBV4-2 to TRBJ2-2; 11 bases match TRBD2. The V gene's germline CDR1 is LGHNA and CDR2 YNFKEQ. The CDR3 is 18 residues long. The V and J ends lost 4 bases and 4 bases, in that order; junction bases with no gene match: 11.

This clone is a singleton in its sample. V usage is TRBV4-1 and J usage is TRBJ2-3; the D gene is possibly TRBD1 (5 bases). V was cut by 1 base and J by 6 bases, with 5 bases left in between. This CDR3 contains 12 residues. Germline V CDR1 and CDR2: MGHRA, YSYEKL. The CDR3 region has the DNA TGCGCCAGCAGCCAAGGGGGCGATACGCAGTATTTT. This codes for CASSQGGDTQYF.

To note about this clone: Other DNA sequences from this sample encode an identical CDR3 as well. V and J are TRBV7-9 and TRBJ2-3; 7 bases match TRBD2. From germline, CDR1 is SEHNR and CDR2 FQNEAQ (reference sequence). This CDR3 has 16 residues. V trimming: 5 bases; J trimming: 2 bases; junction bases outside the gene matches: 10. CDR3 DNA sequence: TGTGCCAGCAGCCCCCGCGGGCGGGGGAACACAGATACGCAGTATTTT. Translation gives CASSPRGRGNTDTQYF.

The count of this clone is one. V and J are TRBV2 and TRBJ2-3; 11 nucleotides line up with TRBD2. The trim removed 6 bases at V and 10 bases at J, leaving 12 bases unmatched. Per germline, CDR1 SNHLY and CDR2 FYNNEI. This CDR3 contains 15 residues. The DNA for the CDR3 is TGTGCCAGCAGCGGGACTAGCGGTTCTCAAGAGGCGCAGTATTTT. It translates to CASSGTSGSQEAQYF.

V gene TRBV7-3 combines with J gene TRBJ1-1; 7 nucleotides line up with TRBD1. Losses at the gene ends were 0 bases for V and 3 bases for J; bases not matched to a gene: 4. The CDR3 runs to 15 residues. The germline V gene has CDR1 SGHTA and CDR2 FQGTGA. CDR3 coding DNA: TGTGCCAGCAGCTTAACGTCAACAGGGGACACTGAAGCTTTCTTT. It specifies CASSLTSTGDTEAFF.

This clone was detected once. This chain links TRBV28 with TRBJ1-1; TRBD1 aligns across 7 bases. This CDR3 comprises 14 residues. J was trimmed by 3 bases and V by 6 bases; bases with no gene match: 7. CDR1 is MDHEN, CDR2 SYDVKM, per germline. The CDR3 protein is CASRPHRGYTEAFF. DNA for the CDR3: TGTGCCAGCAGACCTCACAGGGGATACACTGAAGCTTTCTTT.

The CDR3 loop is CASSLGGDYGYTF. Here the CDR3 DNA reads TGTGCCAGCAGCTTAGGGGGAGATTATGGCTACACCTTC. This chain uses TRBV7-9 with TRBJ1-2; D is ambiguous. CDR1 is SEHNR and CDR2 is FQNEAQ in the germline V gene (reference sequence). The germline V and J ends were trimmed by 1 base and 5 bases, with 8 bases remaining between them. The CDR3 is made up of 13 amino acids.

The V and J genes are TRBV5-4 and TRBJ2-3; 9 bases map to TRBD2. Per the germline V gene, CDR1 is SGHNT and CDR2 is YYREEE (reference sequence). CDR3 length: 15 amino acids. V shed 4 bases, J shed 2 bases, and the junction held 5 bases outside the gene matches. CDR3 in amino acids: CASSGLAGPTDTQYF. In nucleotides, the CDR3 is TGTGCCAGCAGCGGGCTAGCGGGACCCACAGATACGCAGTATTTT. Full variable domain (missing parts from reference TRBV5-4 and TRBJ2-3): ETGVTQSPTHLIKTRGQQVTLRCSSQSGHNTVSWYQQALGQGPQFIFQYYREEENGRGNFPPRFSGLQFPNYSSELNVNALELDDSALYLCASSGLAGPTDTQYFGPGTRLTVL.

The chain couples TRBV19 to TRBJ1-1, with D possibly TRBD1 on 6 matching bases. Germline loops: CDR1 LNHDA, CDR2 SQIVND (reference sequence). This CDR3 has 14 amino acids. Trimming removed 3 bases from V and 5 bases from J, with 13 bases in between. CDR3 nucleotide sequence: TGTGCCAGTAGTATCATAGGGGGACGGACTGAAGCTTTCTTT. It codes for CASSIIGGRTEAFF.

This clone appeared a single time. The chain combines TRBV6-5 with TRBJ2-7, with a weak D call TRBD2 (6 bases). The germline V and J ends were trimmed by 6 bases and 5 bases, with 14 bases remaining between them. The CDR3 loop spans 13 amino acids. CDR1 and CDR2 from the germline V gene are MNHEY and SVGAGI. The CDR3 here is CASREGFFDEQYF. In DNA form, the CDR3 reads TGTGCCAGCAGGGAGGGTTTCTTTGACGAGCAGTACTTC.

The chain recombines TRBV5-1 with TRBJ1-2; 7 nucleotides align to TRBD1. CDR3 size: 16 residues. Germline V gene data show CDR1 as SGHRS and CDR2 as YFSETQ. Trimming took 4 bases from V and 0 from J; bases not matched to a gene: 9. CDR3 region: CASSVRDRRTNYGYTF. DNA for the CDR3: TGCGCCAGCAGCGTCCGGGACAGACGAACTAACTATGGCTACACCTTC.

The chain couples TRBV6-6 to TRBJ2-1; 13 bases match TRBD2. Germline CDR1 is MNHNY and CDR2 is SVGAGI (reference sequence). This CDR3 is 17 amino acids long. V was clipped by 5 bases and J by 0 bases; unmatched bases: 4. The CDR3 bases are TGTGCCAGCAGTCGGACTAGCGGGAGCGCCTCCTACAATGAGCAGTTCTTC. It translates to CASSRTSGSASYNEQFF.

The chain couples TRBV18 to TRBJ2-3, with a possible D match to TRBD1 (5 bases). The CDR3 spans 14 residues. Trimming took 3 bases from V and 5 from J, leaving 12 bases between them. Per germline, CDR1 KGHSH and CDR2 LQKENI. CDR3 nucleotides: TGTGCCAGCTCACCTCAAACAGGCCAAGATACGCAGTATTTT. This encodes CASSPQTGQDTQYF.

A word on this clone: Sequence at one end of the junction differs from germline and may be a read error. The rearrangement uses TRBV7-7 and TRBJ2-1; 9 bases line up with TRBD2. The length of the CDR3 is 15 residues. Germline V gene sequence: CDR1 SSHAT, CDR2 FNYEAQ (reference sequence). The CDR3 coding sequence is TGTGCTAGCAGCTCGATTAGCGGGGGTATGAATGAGCAGTTCTTC. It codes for CASSSISGGMNEQFF. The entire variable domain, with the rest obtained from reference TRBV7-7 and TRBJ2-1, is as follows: GAGVSQSPRYKVTKRGQDVTLRCDPISSHATLYWYQQALGQGPEFLTYFNYEAQPDKSGLPSDRFSAERPEGSISTLTIQRTEQRDSAMYRCASSSISGGMNEQFFGPGTRLTVL.

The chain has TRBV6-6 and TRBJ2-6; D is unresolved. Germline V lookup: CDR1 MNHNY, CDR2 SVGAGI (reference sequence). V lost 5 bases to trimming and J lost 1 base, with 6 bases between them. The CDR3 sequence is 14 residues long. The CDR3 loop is CASSAGSGANVLTF. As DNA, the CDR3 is TGTGCCAGCAGTGCCGGTTCTGGGGCCAACGTCCTGACTTTC.

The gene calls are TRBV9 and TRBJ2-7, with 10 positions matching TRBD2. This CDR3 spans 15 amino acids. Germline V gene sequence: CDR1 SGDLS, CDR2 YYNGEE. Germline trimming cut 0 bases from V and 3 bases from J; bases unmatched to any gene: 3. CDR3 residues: CASSVASGSRYEQYF. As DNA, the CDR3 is TGTGCCAGCAGCGTAGCTAGCGGGAGTCGCTACGAGCAGTACTTC.

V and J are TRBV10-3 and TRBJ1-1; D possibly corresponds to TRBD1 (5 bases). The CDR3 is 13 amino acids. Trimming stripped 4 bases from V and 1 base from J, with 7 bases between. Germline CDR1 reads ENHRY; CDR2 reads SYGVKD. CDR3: CAISGQSNTEAFF. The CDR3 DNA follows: TGTGCCATCAGTGGACAGTCGAACACTGAAGCTTTCTTT.

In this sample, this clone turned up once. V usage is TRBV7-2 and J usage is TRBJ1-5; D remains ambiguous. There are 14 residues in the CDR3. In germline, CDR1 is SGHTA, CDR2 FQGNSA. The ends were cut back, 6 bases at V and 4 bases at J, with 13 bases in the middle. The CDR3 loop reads CASSSEILNQPQHF. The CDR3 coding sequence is TGTGCCAGCAGTTCGGAGATACTTAATCAGCCCCAGCATTTT.

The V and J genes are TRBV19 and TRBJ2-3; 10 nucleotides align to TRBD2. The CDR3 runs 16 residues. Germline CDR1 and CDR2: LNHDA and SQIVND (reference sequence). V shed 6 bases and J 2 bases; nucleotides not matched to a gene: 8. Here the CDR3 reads CASRLTLAGTTDTQYF. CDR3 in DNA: TGTGCCAGTAGACTCACACTAGCGGGGACCACAGATACGCAGTATTTT.

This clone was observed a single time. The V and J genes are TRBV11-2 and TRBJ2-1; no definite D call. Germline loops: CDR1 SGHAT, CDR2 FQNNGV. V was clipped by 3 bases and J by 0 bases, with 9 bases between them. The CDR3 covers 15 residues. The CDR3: CASSFRRSSYNEQFF. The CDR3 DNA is TGTGCCAGCAGCTTCCGCCGTAGCTCCTACAATGAGCAGTTCTTC.

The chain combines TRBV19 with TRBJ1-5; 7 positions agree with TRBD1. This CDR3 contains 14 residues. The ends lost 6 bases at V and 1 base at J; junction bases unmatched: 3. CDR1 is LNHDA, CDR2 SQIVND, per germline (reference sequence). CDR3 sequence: CASRTQGSNQPQHF. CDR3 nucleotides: TGTGCCAGTAGGACACAGGGGAGCAATCAGCCCCAGCATTTT.

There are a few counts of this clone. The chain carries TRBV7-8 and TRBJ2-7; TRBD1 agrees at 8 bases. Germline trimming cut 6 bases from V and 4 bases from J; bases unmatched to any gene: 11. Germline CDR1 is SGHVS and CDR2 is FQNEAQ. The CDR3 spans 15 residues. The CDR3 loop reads CASSPTGTGAYEQYF. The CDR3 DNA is TGTGCCAGCAGTCCTACCGGGACAGGAGCTTACGAGCAGTACTTC. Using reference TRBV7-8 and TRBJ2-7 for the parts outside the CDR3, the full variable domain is GAGVSQSPRYKVAKRGQDVALRCDPISGHVSLFWYQQALGQGPEFLTYFQNEAQLDKSGLPSDRFFAERPEGSVSTLKIQRTQQEDSAVYLCASSPTGTGAYEQYFGPGTRLTVT.

The CDR3 DNA reads TGTGCCAGCAGCGTCGGACAGGCCCCCAATCAGCCCCAGCATTTT. Amino acids: CASSVGQAPNQPQHF. V gene TRBV9 combines with J gene TRBJ1-5; 7 bases line up with TRBD1. Germline V gene lookup returns CDR1 SGDLS and CDR2 YYNGEE. The length of the CDR3 is 15 residues. V dropped 2 bases and J dropped 3; count of bases not matched to a gene: 5.

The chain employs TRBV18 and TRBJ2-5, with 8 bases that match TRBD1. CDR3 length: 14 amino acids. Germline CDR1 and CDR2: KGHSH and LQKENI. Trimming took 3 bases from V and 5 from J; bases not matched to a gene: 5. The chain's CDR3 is CASSPSGGVETQYF. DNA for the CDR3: TGTGCCAGCTCACCCTCAGGGGGCGTGGAGACCCAGTACTTC.

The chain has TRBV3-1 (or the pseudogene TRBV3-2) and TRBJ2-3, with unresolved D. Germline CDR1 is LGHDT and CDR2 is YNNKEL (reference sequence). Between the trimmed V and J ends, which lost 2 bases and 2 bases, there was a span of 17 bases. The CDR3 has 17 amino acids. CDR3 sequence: CASSQLFSGSFTDTQYF. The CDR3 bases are TGTGCCAGCAGCCAACTTTTCTCAGGATCATTCACAGATACGCAGTATTTT.

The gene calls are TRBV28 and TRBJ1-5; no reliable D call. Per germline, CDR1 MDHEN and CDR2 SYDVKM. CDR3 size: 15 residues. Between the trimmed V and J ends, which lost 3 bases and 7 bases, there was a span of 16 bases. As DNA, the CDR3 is TGTGCCAGCAGTTTTGCCCGCGGGGTTGGGCAGCCCCAGCATTTT. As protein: CASSFARGVGQPQHF.

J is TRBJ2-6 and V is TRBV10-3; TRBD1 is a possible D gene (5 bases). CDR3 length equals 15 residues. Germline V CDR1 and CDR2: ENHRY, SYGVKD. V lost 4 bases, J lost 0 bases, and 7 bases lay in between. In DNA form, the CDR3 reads TGTGCCATCAGTGGACAGATCTCTGGGGCCAACGTCCTGACTTTC. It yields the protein CAISGQISGANVLTF.

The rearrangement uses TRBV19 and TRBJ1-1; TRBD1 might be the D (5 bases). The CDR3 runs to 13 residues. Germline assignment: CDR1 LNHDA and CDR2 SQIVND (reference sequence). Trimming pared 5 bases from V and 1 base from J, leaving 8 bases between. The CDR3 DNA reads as TGTGCCAGTAGTGAAGACAGGAACACTGAAGCTTTCTTT. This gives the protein CASSEDRNTEAFF.

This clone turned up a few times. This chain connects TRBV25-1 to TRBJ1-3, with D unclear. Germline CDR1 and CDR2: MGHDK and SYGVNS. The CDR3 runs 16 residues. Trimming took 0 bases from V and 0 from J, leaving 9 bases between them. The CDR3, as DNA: TGTGCCAGCAGTGAATATTTCGGGAGCTCTGGAAACACCATATATTTT. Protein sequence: CASSEYFGSSGNTIYF.